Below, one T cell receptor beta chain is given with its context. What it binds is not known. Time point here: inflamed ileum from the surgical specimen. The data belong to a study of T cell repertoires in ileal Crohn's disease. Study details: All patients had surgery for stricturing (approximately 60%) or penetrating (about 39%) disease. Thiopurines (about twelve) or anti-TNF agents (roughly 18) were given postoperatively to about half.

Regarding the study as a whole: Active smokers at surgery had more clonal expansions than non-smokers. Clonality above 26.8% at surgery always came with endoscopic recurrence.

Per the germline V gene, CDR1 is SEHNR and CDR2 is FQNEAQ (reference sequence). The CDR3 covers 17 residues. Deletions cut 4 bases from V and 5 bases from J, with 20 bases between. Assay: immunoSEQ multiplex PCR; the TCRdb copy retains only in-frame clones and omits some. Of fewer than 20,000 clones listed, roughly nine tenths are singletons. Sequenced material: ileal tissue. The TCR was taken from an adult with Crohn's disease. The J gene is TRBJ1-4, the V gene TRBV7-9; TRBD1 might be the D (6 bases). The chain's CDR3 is CASSSSQTGVRNEKLFF. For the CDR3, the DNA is TGTGCCAGCAGCTCTAGCCAGACAGGCGTACGGAATGAAAAACTGTTTTTT.